These 27 T cell receptor beta chains were all obtained from the same sample, sequenced in a study. Using its own MiXCR run on the RT-PCR reads, TCRdb lists one record per CDR3 protein. The data contain 4,000 or so distinct CDR3 sequences, less than 40% of them singletons. Sequencing was done on a sample of memory CD4+ T cells from salivary gland. These receptors were taken from a female donor with primary Sjogren's syndrome.

This clonotype has only a few counts. This chain joins TRBV19 and TRBJ1-1; D is unclear. Germline V gives CDR1 LNHDA, CDR2 SQIVND (reference sequence). CDR3 length equals 14 residues. Trimming removed 0 bases from V and 4 bases from J, with 9 bases in between. This CDR3 reads CASSIEGRSTEAFF. CDR3 DNA: TGTGCCAGTAGTATAGAGGGCAGGAGCACTGAAGCTTTCTTT.

This clonotype is medium-sized in the sample. The V call is TRBV7-2, the J call TRBJ1-5; D ambiguous. The CDR3 spans 15 residues. The germline gives CDR1 SGHTA, CDR2 FQGNSA. V was pared by 1 base and J by 3 bases, with 10 bases between. The CDR3 DNA is TGTGCCAGCAGCTTAGGACCGAACATCAATCAGCCCCAGCATTTT. Translated: CASSLGPNINQPQHF.

By share, this clonotype counts as medium-sized (0.01 to 0.1%). V and J are TRBV5-5 and TRBJ1-5; D is undetermined. Germline lookup yields CDR1 SGHKS and CDR2 YYEKEE (reference sequence). The CDR3 runs to 14 residues. Deletions cut 0 bases from V and 1 base from J, with 5 bases between. CDR3 loop: CASSLGRSNQPQHF. The CDR3 DNA reads as TGTGCCAGCAGCTTGGGGCGGAGCAATCAGCCCCAGCATTTT.

The rearrangement links TRBV7-9 to TRBJ2-3; TRBD1 matches 8 bases. V lost 7 bases, J lost 7 bases, and 10 bases stayed unmatched. CDR1 is SEHNR, CDR2 FQNEAQ, per germline (reference sequence). The CDR3 extends over 14 amino acids. This CDR3 is CASTQGALGNTQYF. CDR3 in DNA: TGTGCCAGCACCCAGGGGGCCCTAGGGAATACGCAGTATTTT.

This clonotype is medium-sized. The chain recombines TRBV29-1 with TRBJ1-6; D perhaps matches TRBD1 (5 bases). The CDR3 has 13 amino acids. With 4 bases removed from V and 7 bases from J, the gap between germline ends came to 11 bases. CDR1 is SQVTM, CDR2 ANQGSEA, per germline. CDR3 sequence (DNA): TGCAGCGTTGGGGAGGGGTTCAATTCACCCCTCCACTTT. Translation: CSVGEGFNSPLHF.

This chain links TRBV4-3 with TRBJ2-1; 8 positions match TRBD1. This CDR3 spans 12 amino acids. Germline V gives CDR1 LGHNA, CDR2 YSLEER. J gave up 15 bases and V 4 bases, and 8 bases lay outside the gene matches. DNA of the CDR3: TGCGCCAGCAGCCTCGACAGGGGAATCTGGTTCTTC. Residues: CASSLDRGIWFF.

The chain employs TRBV20-1 and TRBJ1-1; D is undetermined. This CDR3 is 13 amino acids long. Germline V gives CDR1 DFQATT, CDR2 SNEGSKA (reference sequence). V was clipped by 0 bases and J by 3 bases, with 8 bases between them. CDR3 residues: CSARDHRDTEAFF. The CDR3 DNA reads as TGCAGTGCTAGAGATCATCGGGACACTGAAGCTTTCTTT.

Worth noting for this clonotype: Germline and junction disagree at one end, which may indicate a read error. CDR3 DNA sequence: TGCGCCGGCAGCTTGGGCGACACTCGGATCTTGCGGGAGCGCACAGATACGCAGTATTTT. As protein: CAGSLGDTRILRERTDTQYF. The J gene is TRBJ2-3, the V gene TRBV5-1; 7 nucleotides line up with TRBD2. From germline, CDR1 is SGHRS and CDR2 YFSETQ. CDR3 length: 20 residues.

This clonotype was observed a single time. J is TRBJ1-3 and V is TRBV6-5, with D unclear. Germline CDR1 and CDR2: MNHEY and SVGAGI. Between the trimmed V and J ends, which lost 0 bases and 2 bases, there was a span of 8 bases. The CDR3 covers 15 residues. The CDR3, as DNA: TGTGCCAGCAGTTACTCGAGGGCTCCTGGAAACACCATATATTTT. This translates into CASSYSRAPGNTIYF.

Many counts were recorded for this clonotype. This chain links TRBV7-2 with TRBJ2-2; no definite D call. This CDR3 has 15 amino acids. Germline V gene lookup returns CDR1 SGHTA and CDR2 FQGNSA. V lost 2 bases to trimming and J lost 1 base, with 8 bases between them. In DNA form, the CDR3 reads TGTGCCAGCAGCTTACGGGCAGGGAACACCGGGGAGCTGTTTTTT. Translated, it gives CASSLRAGNTGELFF. Full variable domain (rest looked up from reference TRBV7-2 and TRBJ2-2): GAGVSQSPSNKVTEKGKDVELRCDPISGHTALYWYRQSLGQGLEFLIYFQGNSAPDKSGLPSDRFSAERTGGSVSTLTIQRTQQEDSAVYLCASSLRAGNTGELFFGEGSRLTVL.

By sample fraction, this clonotype is medium-sized. This chain joins TRBV11-2 and TRBJ1-1, with a weak D call TRBD1 (5 bases). Germline CDR1 is SGHAT and CDR2 is FQNNGV. V lost 4 bases to trimming and J lost 10 bases, with 13 bases between them. The CDR3 length is 12 residues. CDR3 amino acids: CASSSHGGVAFF. The CDR3 DNA is TGTGCCAGCAGCTCACACGGGGGTGTAGCTTTCTTT.

By sample share, this clonotype is medium-sized (0.01 to 0.1%). The J gene is TRBJ2-4, the V gene TRBV11-2; perhaps TRBD2 as D (6 bases). Looked up from germline, CDR1 is SGHAT and CDR2 is FQNNGV. The V and J ends lost 5 bases and 0 bases respectively, with 17 bases between them. CDR3 length: 17 amino acids. The CDR3 region is CASSPRDSDLAKNIQYF. The CDR3 region has the DNA TGTGCCAGCAGCCCCCGGGACTCCGATTTAGCCAAAAACATTCAGTACTTC.

This clonotype is categorized as medium-sized. This rearrangement joins TRBV7-2 to TRBJ1-2; D is possibly TRBD1 (6 bases). The CDR3 length is 15 residues. V was cut by 7 bases and J by 3 bases, with 18 bases left in between. Germline V gene lookup returns CDR1 SGHTA and CDR2 FQGNSA. CDR3 coding DNA: TGTGCCAGCACCCTACAGGGCCTAGGGGACTATGGCTACACCTTC. Translation gives CASTLQGLGDYGYTF. Complete variable domain (other parts from reference TRBV7-2 and TRBJ1-2): GAGVSQSPSNKVTEKGKDVELRCDPISGHTALYWYRQSLGQGLEFLIYFQGNSAPDKSGLPSDRFSAERTGGSVSTLTIQRTQQEDSAVYLCASTLQGLGDYGYTFGSGTRLTVV.

This clonotype rates as medium-sized (0.01 to 0.1%). This sequence joins TRBV6-1 and TRBJ2-1, with 8 bases that match TRBD1. Trimming at V came to 6 bases and at J to 6 bases, leaving 4 bases not matched to a gene. The CDR3 has 13 amino acids. In germline, CDR1 is MNHNS, CDR2 SASEGT. CDR3 protein: CASRDRVGNEQFF. The CDR3 nucleotides are TGTGCCAGCAGGGACAGGGTGGGCAATGAGCAGTTCTTC.

V is TRBV27 and J is TRBJ1-6, with D unclear. This CDR3 region has 8 residues. Trimming left V 5 bases short and J 13 bases short, with 0 bases between. The V gene's germline CDR1 is MNHEY and CDR2 SMNVEV (reference sequence). The CDR3 region is CASSPLHF. The CDR3 DNA sequence: TGTGCCAGCAGTCCCCTCCACTTT.

By proportion, this clonotype is medium-sized. The J gene is TRBJ2-6, the V gene TRBV7-9, with 11 bases that match TRBD1. V gave up 5 bases and J gave up 0 bases; unmatched junction bases: 6. CDR1 and CDR2 (germline): SEHNR, FQNEAQ (reference sequence). This CDR3 spans 18 amino acids. This CDR3 reads CASSRRTGGISGANVLTF. Written as DNA, the CDR3 is TGTGCCAGCAGCCGTCGGACAGGGGGCATCTCTGGGGCCAACGTCCTGACTTTC.

V usage is TRBV5-1 and J usage is TRBJ2-3, with TRBD2 matching over 8 bases. The CDR3 extends over 16 amino acids. With 2 bases clipped from V and 2 bases from J, the junction kept 7 bases outside the gene matches. CDR1 is SGHRS, CDR2 YFSETQ, per germline. CDR3 sequence: CASSLLLAGFTDTQYF. The CDR3 region has the DNA TGCGCCAGCAGCTTACTTCTAGCGGGTTTCACAGATACGCAGTATTTT.

This clonotype appeared many times. The genes are TRBV28 and TRBJ1-5; possible D gene TRBD1, 5 bases. Looked up from germline, CDR1 is MDHEN and CDR2 is SYDVKM. The germline V and J ends were trimmed by 5 bases and 2 bases, with 10 bases remaining between them. The CDR3 consists of 14 residues. The CDR3 sequence: CASSPGRGNQPQHF. The CDR3, as DNA: TGTGCCAGCAGTCCGGGACGTGGCAATCAGCCCCAGCATTTT. Full variable domain (rest looked up from reference TRBV28 and TRBJ1-5): DVKVTQSSRYLVKRTGEKVFLECVQDMDHENMFWYRQDPGLGLRLIYFSYDVKMKEKGDIPEGYSVSREKKERFSLILESASTNQTSMYLCASSPGRGNQPQHFGDGTRLSIL.

This chain connects TRBV6-2 or TRBV6-3 to TRBJ2-7; D is ambiguous. V lost 2 bases, J lost 5 bases, and 10 bases lay in between. The CDR3 consists of 13 residues. Germline V lookup: CDR1 MNHEY, CDR2 SVGEGT. CDR3 loop: CASSYASSNEQYV. The CDR3 region has the DNA TGTGCCAGCAGTTACGCATCGAGTAACGAGCAGTACGTC.

Concerning this clonotype: A junction end diverges from the germline sequence, so it may reflect a read error. The chain links TRBV7-8 to TRBJ1-5; D gene unclear. CDR1 and CDR2 from the germline V gene are SGHVS and FQNEAQ. The CDR3 is 15 residues long. CDR3 loop: CASSLAHGRDQPQHF. In nucleotides, the CDR3 is TGTGCCAGCAGTTTAGCGCATGGTAGGGATCAGCCCCAGCATTTT. Combining the CDR3 with reference TRBV7-8 and TRBJ1-5 gives the whole variable domain GAGVSQSPRYKVAKRGQDVALRCDPISGHVSLFWYQQALGQGPEFLTYFQNEAQLDKSGLPSDRFFAERPEGSVSTLKIQRTQQEDSAVYLCASSLAHGRDQPQHFGDGTRLSIL.

Comments on this clonotype: A read error is possible here, since a much larger clone lies one base away. The chain recombines TRBV11-3 with TRBJ2-5, with a possible D match to TRBD2 (5 bases). CDR1 is SGHNT and CDR2 is YENEEA in the germline V gene. The CDR3 extends over 11 amino acids. CDR3: CASSLGETQNF. CDR3 sequence (DNA): TGTGCCAGCAGCTTGGGAGAGACCCAGAACTTC.

This rearrangement joins TRBV4-1 to TRBJ1-1; no firm D call. V lost 0 bases to trimming and J lost 6 bases, with 8 bases between them. The length of the CDR3 is 13 residues. Germline V CDR1 and CDR2: MGHRA, YSYEKL. This CDR3 is CASSQDSRAEAFF. The CDR3 nucleotides are TGCGCCAGCAGCCAAGATTCAAGGGCTGAAGCTTTCTTT.

The V and J genes are TRBV7-6 and TRBJ2-3; 10 bases map to TRBD1. With V trimmed by 5 bases and J by 6 bases, 5 bases remained unmatched. CDR1 and CDR2 (germline): SGHVS, FNYEAQ. The CDR3 spans 14 residues. CDR3 residues: CASSAGQGWDTQYF. The CDR3, as DNA: TGTGCCAGCAGCGCGGGACAGGGGTGGGATACGCAGTATTTT. Supplemented by reference TRBV7-6 and TRBJ2-3, the full variable domain reads GAGVSQSPRYKVTKRGQDVALRCDPISGHVSLYWYRQALGQGPEFLTYFNYEAQQDKSGLPNDRFSAERPEGSISTLTIQRTEQRDSAMYRCASSAGQGWDTQYFGPGTRLTVL.

Within the sample, this clonotype is medium-sized. The chain couples TRBV7-2 to TRBJ2-5; 7 nucleotides match TRBD1. V shed 7 bases, J shed 5 bases, and the junction held 10 bases outside the gene matches. Germline CDR1 SGHTA, CDR2 FQGNSA. The CDR3 spans 14 residues. CDR3 nucleotides: TGTGCCAGCACCAAAGAAGGGGGCTGGGAGACCCAGTACTTC. Translating gives CASTKEGGWETQYF.

The chain is built from TRBV9 and TRBJ2-5; tentatively, D is TRBD1 or TRBD2 (6 bases each). The CDR3 totals 15 residues. Deletions cut 2 bases from V and 9 bases from J, with 20 bases between. Germline V lookup: CDR1 SGDLS, CDR2 YYNGEE. This CDR3 reads CASSVGGSGNQPQYF. DNA of the CDR3: TGTGCCAGCAGCGTCGGGGGCTCGGGCAATCAGCCCCAGTACTTC.

This clonotype has just a few counts. The chain carries TRBV20-1 and TRBJ2-1, with 9 bases identical to TRBD1. This CDR3 is 12 amino acids long. The junction had 2 bases not matched to a gene; V was cut back by 5 bases and J by 6 bases. Germline-derived CDR1 and CDR2 are DFQATT and SNEGSKA (reference sequence). The CDR3 sequence: CSASTGGNEQFF. The DNA of the CDR3 is TGCAGTGCTTCGACAGGGGGCAATGAGCAGTTCTTC.

This clonotype was detected many times. This chain uses TRBV2 with TRBJ2-3; the match to TRBD2 covers 11 bases. The trim removed 4 bases at V and 5 bases at J, leaving 5 bases unmatched. In germline, CDR1 is SNHLY, CDR2 FYNNEI. The CDR3 covers 15 residues. For the CDR3, the DNA is TGTGCCAGCAGTGTTATAGCGGGAGGGCAAGATACGCAGTATTTT. Its translation is CASSVIAGGQDTQYF.